One sample yielded the 22 T cell receptor beta chains listed below, sequenced in a study of breast tumors, draining lymph nodes, adjacent tissues. The lymph nodes were axillary draining lymph nodes from breast cancer patients. TCRdb passed the multiplex PCR reads through MiXCR, listing each CDR3 protein once. The data contain approximately 100,000 distinct CDR3 sequences, roughly 20% of them singletons. The sample was axillary lymph node tissue. Source of these receptors: a female donor with breast cancer. Some clones in this sample may be carry-over from other donors' samples.

This clonotype has ten or more counts. The chain links TRBV19 to TRBJ1-5; TRBD1 matches 9 bases. This CDR3 spans 15 amino acids. The trim removed 6 bases at V and 9 bases at J, leaving 12 bases unmatched. Germline values: CDR1 LNHDA, CDR2 SQIVND (reference sequence). The CDR3 here is CASSVRETGGWPQHF. Here the CDR3 DNA reads TGTGCCAGTAGCGTCCGCGAGACAGGGGGGTGGCCCCAGCATTTT.

This clonotype was counted ten times or more. The rearrangement links TRBV18 to TRBJ1-3; D is ambiguous. There are 12 residues in the CDR3. Per germline, CDR1 KGHSH and CDR2 LQKENI. The V and J ends lost 2 bases and 7 bases respectively, with 6 bases between them. DNA of the CDR3: TGTGCCAGCTCACCAGACACGAACACCATATATTTT. It is translated as CASSPDTNTIYF.

This clonotype was detected many times. The chain links TRBV5-1 to TRBJ1-2, with D possibly being TRBD1 (5 bases). In germline, CDR1 is SGHRS, CDR2 YFSETQ. CDR3 length: 13 amino acids. V was trimmed by 0 bases and J by 4 bases, leaving 7 bases between them. The CDR3 DNA reads as TGCGCCAGCAGCTTGGGGACACGCTATGGCTACACCTTC. It encodes CASSLGTRYGYTF.

This clonotype was observed many times. The chain is built from TRBV9 and TRBJ1-2, with a tentative D call TRBD1 (5 bases). Between the trimmed V and J ends, which lost 0 bases and 5 bases, there was a span of 11 bases. Germline-derived CDR1 and CDR2 are SGDLS and YYNGEE. This CDR3 comprises 14 residues. The CDR3: CASSVGQGNYGYTF. The CDR3 region has the DNA TGTGCCAGCAGCGTAGGTCAGGGAAATTATGGCTACACCTTC.

In this sample, this clonotype turned up many times. This sequence joins TRBV20-1 and TRBJ2-5; TRBD2 matches 11 bases. CDR3 length equals 17 residues. The V gene end was trimmed by 5 bases and the J gene end by 1 base; junction bases not matched to a gene: 12. Germline V gene lookup returns CDR1 DFQATT and CDR2 SNEGSKA (reference sequence). CDR3 in DNA: TGCAGTGCTGCAAGACTAGCGGGGTCCGCCTTCCAAGAGACCCAGTACTTC. Amino acids: CSAARLAGSAFQETQYF.

Comments on this clonotype: Since a much larger clone is just one base distant, this may be a read error. The chain has TRBV10-1 and TRBJ2-3; no clear D. The CDR3 consists of 16 residues. CDR1 is WNHNN and CDR2 is SYGVQD in the germline V gene (reference sequence). V was clipped by 0 bases and J by 1 base, with 11 bases between them. CDR3 sequence: CASSESGTGGTDTQYF. CDR3 bases: TGCGCCAGCAGTGAGTCAGGAACTGGCGGCACAGATACGCAGTATTTT.

Of note for this clonotype: This may arise from a read error, as a much more abundant clone is one base away. V is TRBV6-5 and J is TRBJ1-2; D may be TRBD1 (6 bases). The germline V gene encodes CDR1 MNHEY and CDR2 SVGAGI. CDR3 length equals 15 residues. The germline V and J ends were trimmed by 2 bases and 4 bases, with 14 bases remaining between them. The chain's CDR3 is CASSYRQGWVYGYTF. The CDR3 bases are TGTGCCAGCAGTTACAGGCAGGGGTGGGTCTATGGCTACACCTTC.

This clonotype occurred a few times. The CDR3 DNA is TGTGCCAGCAGTAACAGACTCGGGGAGCTGTTTTTT. Protein: CASSNRLGELFF. The V and J genes are TRBV27 and TRBJ2-2; D is unclear. The CDR3 extends over 12 amino acids. Germline CDR1 and CDR2: MNHEY and SMNVEV (reference sequence). Trimming removed 5 bases from V and 7 bases from J, with 8 bases in between.

This clonotype was observed at least ten times. The V gene is TRBV4-2, the J gene TRBJ2-2; D is ambiguous. The CDR3 spans 13 residues. V lost 3 bases and J lost 7, with 9 bases in between. In germline, CDR1 is LGHNA, CDR2 YNFKEQ. CDR3 nucleotide sequence: TGTGCCAGCAGCCAGTTCCTGTTCGGGGAGCTGTTTTTT. It encodes CASSQFLFGELFF.

This clonotype was counted ten times or more. This rearrangement joins TRBV9 to TRBJ2-7, with 7 bases aligning to TRBD2. CDR1 is SGDLS and CDR2 is YYNGEE in the germline V gene. V dropped 0 bases and J dropped 7; count of bases not matched to a gene: 7. This CDR3 is 14 amino acids long. Here the CDR3 reads CASSVVGGEGEQYF. The CDR3 DNA reads as TGTGCCAGCAGCGTAGTCGGCGGGGAGGGGGAGCAGTACTTC.

This clonotype was detected many times. This sequence joins TRBV4-2 and TRBJ2-3; the match to TRBD2 covers 9 bases. The CDR3 loop spans 15 amino acids. The germline gives CDR1 LGHNA, CDR2 YNFKEQ. Losses at the gene ends were 5 bases for V and 5 bases for J; bases not matched to a gene: 8. The DNA of the CDR3 is TGTGCCAGCAGCGTTGAACTAGCGGGTTTAGATACGCAGTATTTT. Amino acids: CASSVELAGLDTQYF.

This clonotype was seen ten or more times. The V call is TRBV2, the J call TRBJ1-3; 8 bases fit TRBD1. This CDR3 region has 14 residues. Losses at the gene ends were 10 bases for V and 0 bases for J; bases not matched to a gene: 5. Germline CDR1 reads SNHLY; CDR2 reads FYNNEI. CDR3 in amino acids: CATPGGPSGNTIYF. CDR3 DNA sequence: TGTGCCACACCAGGGGGCCCCTCTGGAAACACCATATATTTT.

This clonotype was detected ten times or more. The chain has TRBV5-1 and TRBJ2-7; weak D call: TRBD2 (5 bases). Germline CDR1 SGHRS, CDR2 YFSETQ. The V and J ends lost 2 bases and 0 bases respectively, with 9 bases between them. This CDR3 comprises 14 residues. In DNA, the CDR3 is TGCGCCAGCAGCTTAGGCCGGGGCTCCTACGAGCAGTACTTC. Amino acids: CASSLGRGSYEQYF.

The chain employs TRBV10-3 and TRBJ2-1; D gene uncertain. The CDR3 totals 14 residues. CDR1 is ENHRY and CDR2 is SYGVKD in the germline V gene. Trimming pared 10 bases from V and 1 base from J, leaving 14 bases between. As DNA, the CDR3 is TGTGCCACCACGGAGCTGCGGTCCTACAATGAGCAGTTCTTC. As protein: CATTELRSYNEQFF.

This clonotype came up many times. This rearrangement joins TRBV4-1 to TRBJ1-3; D ambiguous. V was shortened by 0 bases and J by 3 bases, with 6 bases between the two germline ends. Germline CDR1 and CDR2: MGHRA and YSYEKL. There are 14 residues in the CDR3. The chain's CDR3 is CASSQEIGGNTIYF. The DNA for the CDR3 is TGCGCCAGCAGCCAAGAAATTGGTGGAAACACCATATATTTT.

This clonotype was counted many times. The rearrangement joins TRBV20-1 to TRBJ2-7; D gene unclear. Germline V lookup: CDR1 DFQATT, CDR2 SNEGSKA (reference sequence). The CDR3 totals 15 residues. V lost 0 bases and J 0 bases, leaving 12 bases between the germline ends. CDR3 region: CSARDPKLGSYEQYF. CDR3 sequence (DNA): TGCAGTGCTAGAGACCCTAAGCTAGGCTCCTACGAGCAGTACTTC.

In DNA form, the CDR3 reads TGTGCCAGCAGCTTAGGGTCGGGGGGGCAAGTCTCTGGGGCCAACGTCCTGACTTTC. Translating gives CASSLGSGGQVSGANVLTF. The chain uses TRBV7-9 and TRBJ2-6; 8 bases fit TRBD2. The CDR3 spans 19 residues. Germline V gives CDR1 SEHNR, CDR2 FQNEAQ (reference sequence). J was trimmed by 0 bases and V by 1 base; bases with no gene match: 8.

This clonotype was recorded at least ten times. J is TRBJ1-6 and V is TRBV5-1; TRBD1 might be the D (6 bases). This CDR3 comprises 16 residues. V was pared by 3 bases and J by 4 bases, with 14 bases between. The germline gives CDR1 SGHRS, CDR2 YFSETQ. As DNA, the CDR3 is TGCGCCAGCAGCTCGTTGGGGGGCAGTTATAATTCACCCCTCCACTTT. Protein sequence: CASSSLGGSYNSPLHF. Full variable domain (remainder filled in from reference TRBV5-1 and TRBJ1-6): KAGVTQTPRYLIKTRGQQVTLSCSPISGHRSVSWYQQTPGQGLQFLFEYFSETQRNKGNFPGRFSGRQFSNSRSEMNVSTLELGDSALYLCASSSLGGSYNSPLHFGNGTRLTVT.

The table lists this clonotype with a few counts. A much larger clone is a single base away; this may be a read error. The V and J genes are TRBV10-2 and TRBJ1-2, with a tentative D call TRBD1 (5 bases). From germline, CDR1 is WSHSY and CDR2 SAAADI. The CDR3 loop spans 15 amino acids. V lost 3 bases and J 4 bases, leaving 15 bases between the germline ends. The CDR3 region has the DNA TGCGCCAGCAGTGATCCGGGGCAGTATCGCTATGGCTACACCTTC. Translated: CASSDPGQYRYGYTF.

Worth noting for this clonotype: With a much larger clone just one base away, this may be a read error. The CDR3 region has the DNA TGTGCCAGTACTACCGGAAAGGACATATACGCAGATACGCAGTATTTT. Its protein is CASTTGKDIYADTQYF. The chain has TRBV14 and TRBJ2-3, with D possibly being TRBD1 (5 bases). Looked up from germline, CDR1 is SGHDN and CDR2 is FVKESK. This CDR3 has 16 residues. The ends were cut back, 9 bases at V and 4 bases at J, with 23 bases in the middle.

This clonotype was recorded at least ten times. This chain joins TRBV5-1 and TRBJ1-5, with TRBD1 matching over 7 bases. This CDR3 region has 15 residues. From germline, CDR1 is SGHRS and CDR2 YFSETQ. Unmatched junction bases numbered 8, after V lost 4 bases and J lost 4 bases. The CDR3 loop is CASSPEGAGNQPQHF. CDR3 DNA: TGCGCCAGCAGCCCCGAGGGGGCGGGAAATCAGCCCCAGCATTTT.

This clonotype was observed a single time. A clone one base away is much larger, so this may be a read error. Here the CDR3 omits its conserved ending phenylalanine or tryptophan, so a read error is the likely source. This chain links TRBV9 with TRBJ2-5, with 8 bases fitting TRBD1. The V gene end was trimmed by 8 bases and the J gene end by 5 bases; junction bases not matched to a gene: 14. This CDR3 has 15 residues. CDR1 SGDLS and CDR2 YYNGEE come from the germline V gene. The CDR3 bases are TGTGCCAGTAGTTCTGGGGACAGGCTCGCGGAGACCCAGTACTCC. Its protein product is CASSSGDRLAETQYS.